The 11 T cell receptor beta chains below come from one sample, sequenced in a study of OX40 agonist ivuxolimab in advanced cancers. TCRdb's table, derived via immunoSEQ multiplex PCR, lists solely in-frame clones and lacks some. The table has approximately 34,000 clones, 88% seen once. The sample was CD4+ or CD8+ T cells sorted from blood, taken in a trial of the OX40 agonist ivuxolimab. The receptors here all came from an adult with an advanced solid tumor such as melanoma, head and neck, liver or kidney cancer.

This sequence joins TRBV5-1 and TRBJ2-7; tentatively, D is TRBD2 (5 bases). The CDR3 extends over 15 amino acids. Trimming removed 2 bases from V and 3 bases from J, with 15 bases in between. Germline CDR1 SGHRS, CDR2 YFSETQ. CDR3: CASSFQLDGDYEQYF. DNA of the CDR3: TGCGCCAGCAGCTTCCAATTGGACGGGGACTACGAGCAGTACTTC.

The V call is TRBV28, the J call TRBJ1-5; 9 bases align to TRBD1. V trimming: 2 bases; J trimming: 1 base; junction bases outside the gene matches: 0. The CDR3 covers 15 residues. Per the germline V gene, CDR1 is MDHEN and CDR2 is SYDVKM. DNA of the CDR3: TGTGCCAGCAGTTTAGGGACAGGGAGCAATCAGCCCCAGCATTTT. It is translated as CASSLGTGSNQPQHF. The full variable domain, its missing parts supplied by reference TRBV28 and TRBJ1-5, is DVKVTQSSRYLVKRTGEKVFLECVQDMDHENMFWYRQDPGLGLRLIYFSYDVKMKEKGDIPEGYSVSREKKERFSLILESASTNQTSMYLCASSLGTGSNQPQHFGDGTRLSIL.

The chain carries TRBV11-2 and TRBJ1-2; 9 bases map to TRBD1. The CDR3 is made up of 18 amino acids. Germline values: CDR1 SGHAT, CDR2 FQNNGV. J was trimmed by 0 bases and V by 5 bases; bases with no gene match: 13. The DNA of the CDR3 is TGTGCCAGCAGCCCTCGGACAGGGGAAAGTACGCCTAACTATGGCTACACCTTC. It yields the protein CASSPRTGESTPNYGYTF.

This clone was recorded only once. This sequence joins TRBV29-1 and TRBJ1-2, with 9 bases that match TRBD1. The CDR3 covers 13 residues. Per the germline V gene, CDR1 is SQVTM and CDR2 is ANQGSEA. V trimming: 4 bases; J trimming: 7 bases; junction bases outside the gene matches: 7. The CDR3 loop is CSVASQGAPGYTF. The CDR3 DNA follows: TGCAGCGTTGCCTCACAGGGGGCGCCTGGCTACACCTTC.

The chain recombines TRBV29-1 with TRBJ2-7, with D tentatively TRBD1 (6 bases). Germline CDR1 SQVTM, CDR2 ANQGSEA. Deletions cut 8 bases from V and 0 bases from J, with 14 bases between. This CDR3 has 13 residues. The CDR3 DNA reads as TGCAGCATTACGGACAGAAGCTCCTACGAGCAGTACTTC. Protein sequence: CSITDRSSYEQYF.

This sequence joins TRBV19 and TRBJ2-1, with 12 bases identical to TRBD2. The CDR3 length is 16 residues. V gave up 3 bases and J gave up 4 bases; unmatched junction bases: 4. Germline-derived CDR1 and CDR2 are LNHDA and SQIVND (reference sequence). Here the CDR3 reads CASSIGTSGFYNEQFF. Here the CDR3 DNA reads TGTGCCAGTAGTATCGGGACTAGCGGGTTTTACAATGAGCAGTTCTTC. Filled out from reference TRBV19 and TRBJ2-1, the complete variable domain reads DGGITQSPKYLFRKEGQNVTLSCEQNLNHDAMYWYRQDPGQGLRLIYYSQIVNDFQKGDIAEGYSVSREKKESFPLTVTSAQKNPTAFYLCASSIGTSGFYNEQFFGPGTRLTVL.

The V gene is TRBV7-9, the J gene TRBJ1-1; D may be TRBD1 (5 bases). The CDR3 totals 13 residues. Germline V gene data show CDR1 as SEHNR and CDR2 as FQNEAQ (reference sequence). This CDR3 is CASVLTEGTEAFF. CDR3 coding DNA: TGTGCGAGCGTTCTTACCGAGGGGACTGAAGCTTTCTTT.

In this sample, this clone turned up once. The V call is TRBV27, the J call TRBJ2-1, with D perhaps TRBD2 (5 bases). Per the germline V gene, CDR1 is MNHEY and CDR2 is SMNVEV (reference sequence). The CDR3 runs 16 residues. V was cut by 2 bases and J by 0 bases, with 11 bases left in between. CDR3 bases: TGTGCCAGCAGTTTAACTAGGGCAAGCTCCTACAATGAGCAGTTCTTC. Encoded protein: CASSLTRASSYNEQFF.

The rearrangement joins TRBV28 to TRBJ1-2; 10 bases map to TRBD1. With V trimmed by 10 bases and J by 7 bases, 21 bases remained unmatched. This CDR3 region has 17 residues. Germline CDR1 is MDHEN and CDR2 is SYDVKM. The CDR3 DNA sequence: TGTGCCACCGCCGGCTGGGGCACGACAGGGGGCCAGGTTGGCTACACCTTC. Protein: CATAGWGTTGGQVGYTF.

The chain has TRBV6-6 and TRBJ2-3, with 8 nucleotides matching TRBD2. CDR1 MNHNY and CDR2 SVGAGI come from the germline V gene (reference sequence). The length of the CDR3 is 15 residues. After removal of 6 bases from V and 4 bases from J, the junction contained 9 bases not matched to a gene. The CDR3 coding sequence is TGTGCCAGCAGATGGACTAGCAGTGGCTCAGATACGCAGTATTTT. The encoded protein is CASRWTSSGSDTQYF.

The V call is TRBV4-1, the J call TRBJ2-7; D is possibly TRBD2 (6 bases). The ends were cut back, 0 bases at V and 0 bases at J, with 12 bases in the middle. Germline assignment: CDR1 MGHRA and CDR2 YSYEKL. The CDR3 covers 16 residues. The CDR3 here is CASSQEKGGSSYEQYF. CDR3 nucleotide sequence: TGCGCCAGCAGCCAAGAAAAGGGAGGCAGCTCCTACGAGCAGTACTTC.